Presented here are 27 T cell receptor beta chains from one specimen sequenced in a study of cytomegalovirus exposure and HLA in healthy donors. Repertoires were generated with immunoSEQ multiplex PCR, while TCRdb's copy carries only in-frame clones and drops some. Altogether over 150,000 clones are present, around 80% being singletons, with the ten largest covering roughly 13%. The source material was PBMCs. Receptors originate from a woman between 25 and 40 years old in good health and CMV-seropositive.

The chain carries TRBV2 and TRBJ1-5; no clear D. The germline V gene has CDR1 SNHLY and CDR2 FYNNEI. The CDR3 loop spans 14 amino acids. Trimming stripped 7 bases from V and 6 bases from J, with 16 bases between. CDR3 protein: CASKDLVPGQPQHF. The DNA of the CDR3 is TGTGCCAGCAAAGATCTGGTTCCCGGTCAGCCCCAGCATTTT.

The CDR3 nucleotides are TGCGCCAGCAGAAAACAGGGGGTCGATGAGCAGTTCTTC. It codes for CASRKQGVDEQFF. The chain combines TRBV4-1 with TRBJ2-1; TRBD1 agrees at 8 bases. The germline CDR1 and CDR2 sequences are MGHRA and YSYEKL. The CDR3 is made up of 13 amino acids. Germline trimming cut 6 bases from V and 8 bases from J; bases unmatched to any gene: 6.

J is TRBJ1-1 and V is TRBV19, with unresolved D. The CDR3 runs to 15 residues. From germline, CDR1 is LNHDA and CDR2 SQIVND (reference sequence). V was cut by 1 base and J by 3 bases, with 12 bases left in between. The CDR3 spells CASSIGPLLDTEAFF. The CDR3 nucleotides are TGTGCCAGTAGTATAGGGCCTCTCCTGGACACTGAAGCTTTCTTT. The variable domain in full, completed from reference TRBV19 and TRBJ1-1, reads DGGITQSPKYLFRKEGQNVTLSCEQNLNHDAMYWYRQDPGQGLRLIYYSQIVNDFQKGDIAEGYSVSREKKESFPLTVTSAQKNPTAFYLCASSIGPLLDTEAFFGQGTRLTVV.

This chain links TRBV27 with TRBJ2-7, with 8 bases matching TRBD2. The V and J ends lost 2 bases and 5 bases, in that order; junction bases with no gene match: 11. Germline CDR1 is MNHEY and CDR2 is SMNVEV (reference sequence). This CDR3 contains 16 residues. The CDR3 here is CASSLNPSGSFHEQYF. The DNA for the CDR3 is TGTGCCAGCAGTTTAAACCCCAGCGGGAGTTTCCACGAGCAGTACTTC.

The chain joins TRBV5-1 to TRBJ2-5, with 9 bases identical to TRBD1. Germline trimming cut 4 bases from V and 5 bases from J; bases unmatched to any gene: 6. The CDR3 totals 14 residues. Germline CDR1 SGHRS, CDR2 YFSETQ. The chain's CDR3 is CASSGGQGLETQYF. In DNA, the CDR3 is TGCGCCAGCAGCGGAGGACAGGGGTTGGAGACCCAGTACTTC.

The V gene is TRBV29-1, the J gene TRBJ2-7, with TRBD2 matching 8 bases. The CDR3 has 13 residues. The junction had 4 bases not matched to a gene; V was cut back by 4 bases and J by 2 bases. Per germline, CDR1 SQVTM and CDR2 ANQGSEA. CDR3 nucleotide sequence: TGCAGCGTTGCCTATAGCGGGGCCTACGAGCAGTACTTC. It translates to CSVAYSGAYEQYF.

CDR3 nucleotide sequence: TGTGCCAGCATGCATGGACTAGCGGGAGAGTTGGGTGAGCAGTTCTTC. This sequence encodes CASMHGLAGELGEQFF. The chain employs TRBV5-6 and TRBJ2-1; 13 positions match TRBD2. The CDR3 has 16 residues. Germline assignment: CDR1 SGHDT and CDR2 YYEEEE. Germline trimming cut 6 bases from V and 9 bases from J; bases unmatched to any gene: 12.

DNA of the CDR3: TGTGCCAGCAGCTTGAGCGGGGTTAGCACAGATACGCAGTATTTT. It is translated as CASSLSGVSTDTQYF. The chain employs TRBV5-4 and TRBJ2-3; TRBD2 matches at 7 bases. Germline V CDR1 and CDR2: SGHNT, YYREEE (reference sequence). CDR3 length: 15 amino acids. V trimming: 1 base; J trimming: 0 bases; junction bases outside the gene matches: 2.

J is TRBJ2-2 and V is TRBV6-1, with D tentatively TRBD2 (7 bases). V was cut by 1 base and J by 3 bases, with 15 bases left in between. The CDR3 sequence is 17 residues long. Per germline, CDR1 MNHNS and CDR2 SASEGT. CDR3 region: CASSEGGRERYTGELFF. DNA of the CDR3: TGTGCCAGCAGTGAAGGGGGGCGGGAGCGGTACACCGGGGAGCTGTTTTTT.

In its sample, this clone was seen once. The CDR3 sequence is CASSTLAGGGNEQFF. CDR3 nucleotide sequence: TGTGCCAGCAGCACCTTAGCGGGAGGGGGAAATGAGCAGTTCTTC. V usage is TRBV5-6 and J usage is TRBJ2-1, with 11 positions matching TRBD2. CDR3 length: 15 residues. With V trimmed by 4 bases and J by 7 bases, 7 bases remained unmatched. Germline V gives CDR1 SGHDT, CDR2 YYEEEE.

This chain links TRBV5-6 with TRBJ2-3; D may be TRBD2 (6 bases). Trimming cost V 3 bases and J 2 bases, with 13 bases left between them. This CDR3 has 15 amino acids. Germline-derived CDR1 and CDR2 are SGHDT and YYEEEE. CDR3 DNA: TGTGCCAGCAGCTCCCCCCGGGAGTACACAGATACGCAGTATTTT. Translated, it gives CASSSPREYTDTQYF.

The CDR3 DNA follows: TGTGCCAGCAATTTCGGCGGCTACGAGCAGTACTTC. Translated, it gives CASNFGGYEQYF. V usage is TRBV2 and J usage is TRBJ2-7; D is uncertain. V was clipped by 7 bases and J by 3 bases, with 10 bases between them. Germline-derived CDR1 and CDR2 are SNHLY and FYNNEI. CDR3 length: 12 residues.

DNA of the CDR3: TGTGCCAGCAGTGTGTTTGGGGCGGCAGCCCCATCAGCCCAGCATTTT. It encodes CASSVFGAAAPSAQHF. The chain carries TRBV2 and TRBJ1-5; tentatively, D is TRBD1 (5 bases). V lost 4 bases to trimming and J lost 11 bases, with 24 bases between them. Germline assignment: CDR1 SNHLY and CDR2 FYNNEI. The CDR3 sequence is 16 residues long.

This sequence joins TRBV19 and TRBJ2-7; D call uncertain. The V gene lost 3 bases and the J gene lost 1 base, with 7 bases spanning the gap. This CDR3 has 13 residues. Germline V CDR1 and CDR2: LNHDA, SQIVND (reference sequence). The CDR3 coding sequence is TGTGCCAGTAGTATCCGCCAGTCCTACGAGCAGTACTTC. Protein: CASSIRQSYEQYF.

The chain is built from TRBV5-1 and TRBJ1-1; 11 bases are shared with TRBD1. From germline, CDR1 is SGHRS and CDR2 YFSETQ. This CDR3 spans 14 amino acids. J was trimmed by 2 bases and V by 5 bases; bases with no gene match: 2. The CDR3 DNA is TGCGCCAGCAGGGGACAGGGGGTCAACACTGAAGCTTTCTTT. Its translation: CASRGQGVNTEAFF.

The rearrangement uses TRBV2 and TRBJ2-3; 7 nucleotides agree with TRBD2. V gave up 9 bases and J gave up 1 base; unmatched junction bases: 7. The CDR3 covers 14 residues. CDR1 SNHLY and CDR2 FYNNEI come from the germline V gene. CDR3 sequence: CASGAGVGTDTQYF. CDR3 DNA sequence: TGTGCCAGTGGGGCGGGAGTGGGCACAGATACGCAGTATTTT.

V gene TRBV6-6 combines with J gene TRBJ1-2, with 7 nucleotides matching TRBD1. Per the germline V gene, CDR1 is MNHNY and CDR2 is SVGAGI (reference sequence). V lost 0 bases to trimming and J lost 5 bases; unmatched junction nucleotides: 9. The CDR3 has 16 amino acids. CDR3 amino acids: CASSYSTQGLGYGYTF. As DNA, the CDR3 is TGTGCCAGCAGTTACTCGACACAGGGGTTGGGATATGGCTACACCTTC.

CDR3 loop: CASSLAFHTEAFF. In DNA form, the CDR3 reads TGTGCCAGCAGCTTGGCTTTTCACACTGAAGCTTTCTTT. The chain carries TRBV5-6 and TRBJ1-1; no firm D call. The germline CDR1 and CDR2 sequences are SGHDT and YYEEEE. The ends were cut back, 0 bases at V and 3 bases at J, with 6 bases in the middle. The CDR3 is made up of 13 amino acids.

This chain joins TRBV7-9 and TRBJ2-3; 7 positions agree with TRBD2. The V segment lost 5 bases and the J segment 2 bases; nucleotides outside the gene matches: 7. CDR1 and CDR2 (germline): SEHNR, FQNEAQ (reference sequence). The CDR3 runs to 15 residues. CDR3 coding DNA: TGTGCCAGCAGCGACCATAGCGGGTACACAGATACGCAGTATTTT. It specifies CASSDHSGYTDTQYF.

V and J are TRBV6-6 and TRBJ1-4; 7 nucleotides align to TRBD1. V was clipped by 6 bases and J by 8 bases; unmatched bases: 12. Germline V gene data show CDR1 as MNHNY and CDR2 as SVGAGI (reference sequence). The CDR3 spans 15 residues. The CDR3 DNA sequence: TGTGCCAGCAGCCCCCAGACAGGGCTGGGAGAAAAACTGTTTTTT. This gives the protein CASSPQTGLGEKLFF.

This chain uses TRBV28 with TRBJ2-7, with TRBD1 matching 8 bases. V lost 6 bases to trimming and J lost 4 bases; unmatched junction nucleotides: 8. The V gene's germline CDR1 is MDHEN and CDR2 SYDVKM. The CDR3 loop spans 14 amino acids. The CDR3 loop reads CASRPTGVGYEQYF. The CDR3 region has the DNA TGTGCCAGCAGGCCGACAGGGGTCGGGTACGAGCAGTACTTC.

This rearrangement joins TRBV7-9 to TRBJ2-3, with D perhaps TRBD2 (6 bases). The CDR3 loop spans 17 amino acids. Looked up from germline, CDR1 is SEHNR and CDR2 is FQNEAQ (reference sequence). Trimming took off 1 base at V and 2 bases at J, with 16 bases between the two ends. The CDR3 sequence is CASSLGRGGILTDTQYF. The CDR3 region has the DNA TGTGCCAGCAGCTTAGGGAGGGGAGGAATTCTCACAGATACGCAGTATTTT.

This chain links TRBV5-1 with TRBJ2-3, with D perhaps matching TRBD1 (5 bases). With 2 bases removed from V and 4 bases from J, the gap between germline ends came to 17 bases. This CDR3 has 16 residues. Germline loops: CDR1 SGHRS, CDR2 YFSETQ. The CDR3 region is CASSFFLGQGADTQYF. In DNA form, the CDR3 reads TGCGCCAGCAGCTTCTTCCTCGGGCAGGGCGCAGATACGCAGTATTTT.

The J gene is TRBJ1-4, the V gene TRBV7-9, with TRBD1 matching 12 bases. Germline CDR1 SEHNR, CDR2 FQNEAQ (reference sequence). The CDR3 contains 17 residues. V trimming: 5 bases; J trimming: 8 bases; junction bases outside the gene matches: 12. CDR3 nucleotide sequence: TGTGCCAGCAGCCCCGGGACAGGGGGCGGAGGGGTCGAAAAACTGTTTTTT. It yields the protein CASSPGTGGGGVEKLFF. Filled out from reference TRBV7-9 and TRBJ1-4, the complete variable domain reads DTGVSQNPRHKITKRGQNVTFRCDPISEHNRLYWYRQTLGQGPEFLTYFQNEAQLEKSRLLSDRFSAERPKGSFSTLEIQRTEQGDSAMYLCASSPGTGGGGVEKLFFGSGTQLSVL.

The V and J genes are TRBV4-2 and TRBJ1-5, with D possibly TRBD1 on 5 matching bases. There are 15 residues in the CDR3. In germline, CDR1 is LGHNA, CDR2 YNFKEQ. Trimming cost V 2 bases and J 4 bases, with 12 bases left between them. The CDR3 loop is CASSQYRSENQPQHF. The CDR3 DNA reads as TGTGCCAGCAGCCAATACAGGTCAGAAAATCAGCCCCAGCATTTT.

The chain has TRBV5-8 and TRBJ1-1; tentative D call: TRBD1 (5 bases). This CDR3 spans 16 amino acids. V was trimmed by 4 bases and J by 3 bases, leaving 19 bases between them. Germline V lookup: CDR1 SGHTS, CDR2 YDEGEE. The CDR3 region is CASSPGTGGTDTEAFF. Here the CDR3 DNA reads TGTGCCAGCAGCCCAGGGACGGGGGGGACGGACACTGAAGCTTTCTTT. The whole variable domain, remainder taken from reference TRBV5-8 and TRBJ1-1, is EAGVTQSPTHLIKTRGQQATLRCSPISGHTSVYWYQQALGLGLQFLLWYDEGEERNRGNFPPRFSGRQFPNYSSELNVNALELEDSALYLCASSPGTGGTDTEAFFGQGTRLTVV.

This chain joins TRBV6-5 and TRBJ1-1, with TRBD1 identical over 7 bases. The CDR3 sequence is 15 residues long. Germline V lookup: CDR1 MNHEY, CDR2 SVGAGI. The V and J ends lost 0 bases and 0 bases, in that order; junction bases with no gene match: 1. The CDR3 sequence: CASSYSTGMNTEAFF. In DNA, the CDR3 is TGTGCCAGCAGTTACTCGACAGGGATGAACACTGAAGCTTTCTTT.